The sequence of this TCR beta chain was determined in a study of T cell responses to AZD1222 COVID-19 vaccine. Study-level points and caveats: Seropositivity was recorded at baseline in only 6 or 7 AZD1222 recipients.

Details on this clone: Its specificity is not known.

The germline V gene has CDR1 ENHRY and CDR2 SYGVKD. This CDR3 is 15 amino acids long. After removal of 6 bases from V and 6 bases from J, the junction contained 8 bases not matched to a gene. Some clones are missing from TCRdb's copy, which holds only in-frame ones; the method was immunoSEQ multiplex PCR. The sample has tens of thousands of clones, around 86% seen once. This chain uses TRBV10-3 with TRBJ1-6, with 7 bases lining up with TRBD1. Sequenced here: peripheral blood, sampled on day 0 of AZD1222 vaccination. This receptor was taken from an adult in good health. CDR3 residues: CAISQGGEGNSPLHF. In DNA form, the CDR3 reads TGTGCCATCAGCCAGGGGGGGGAAGGTAATTCACCCCTCCACTTT.